These 22 T cell receptor beta chains came from one sample sequenced in a study of T cell responses to AZD1222 COVID-19 vaccine. Clones were sequenced by immunoSEQ multiplex PCR, and TCRdb holds only the in-frame ones, with some missing. The table lists 150,000 to 200,000 clones, around 93% of them singletons. Source: peripheral blood, taken on day 0 of AZD1222 vaccination. Receptors were obtained from an adult in good health.

This rearrangement joins TRBV6-5 to TRBJ1-6; D ambiguous. V was shortened by 6 bases and J by 5 bases, with 8 bases between the two germline ends. The CDR3 runs 13 residues. Germline loops: CDR1 MNHEY, CDR2 SVGAGI. CDR3 region: CASRAGDNSPLHF. Written as DNA, the CDR3 is TGTGCCAGCAGGGCAGGAGATAATTCACCCCTCCACTTT.

This sequence joins TRBV4-1 and TRBJ2-7, with no clear D. The germline V gene encodes CDR1 MGHRA and CDR2 YSYEKL. This CDR3 has 14 amino acids. Trimming removed 3 bases from V and 2 bases from J, with 11 bases in between. The CDR3, as DNA: TGCGCCAGCAGCCAGTCCTGGGCCGCCTACGAGCAGTACTTC. Protein: CASSQSWAAYEQYF.

The chain uses TRBV6-2 or TRBV6-3 and TRBJ1-1; no firm D call. CDR1 is MNHEY, CDR2 SVGEGT, per germline. V shed 0 bases and J shed 2 bases, with 13 bases lying between them. This CDR3 has 16 residues. Here the CDR3 reads CASSYSIWVGNTEAFF. CDR3 sequence (DNA): TGTGCCAGCAGTTACTCGATTTGGGTGGGAAACACTGAAGCTTTCTTT.

This clone has only a few counts. V is TRBV28 and J is TRBJ2-3, with 10 bases fitting TRBD2. V shed 1 base, J shed 7 bases, and the junction held 5 bases outside the gene matches. The CDR3 contains 15 residues. CDR1 and CDR2 from the germline V gene are MDHEN and SYDVKM. CDR3 in amino acids: CASSLLAGGRNTQYF. The CDR3 DNA is TGTGCCAGCAGTTTATTAGCGGGAGGTCGGAATACGCAGTATTTT.

This rearrangement joins TRBV7-2 to TRBJ1-3, with D uncertain. This CDR3 has 15 amino acids. V lost 3 bases, J lost 0 bases, and 9 bases lay in between. Looked up from germline, CDR1 is SGHTA and CDR2 is FQGNSA. CDR3 sequence: CASSFGGSSGNTIYF. CDR3 nucleotide sequence: TGTGCCAGCAGCTTTGGCGGAAGCTCTGGAAACACCATATATTTT.

This clone was recorded only once. This chain links TRBV3-1 (or the pseudogene TRBV3-2) with TRBJ1-2, with no clear D. V lost 2 bases and J lost 7, with 8 bases in between. The CDR3 has 12 amino acids. Germline V gene data show CDR1 as LGHDT and CDR2 as YNNKEL (reference sequence). CDR3: CASSQPGGGYTF. The CDR3 DNA reads TGTGCCAGCAGCCAACCGGGCGGTGGCTACACCTTC.

This clone turned up a few times. The chain joins TRBV5-1 to TRBJ2-7, with 7 bases that match TRBD2. Germline V lookup: CDR1 SGHRS, CDR2 YFSETQ. V shed 2 bases, J shed 5 bases, and the junction held 7 bases outside the gene matches. This CDR3 contains 14 residues. As DNA, the CDR3 is TGCGCCAGCAGCTTCCGGGACTATGGCAACGAGCAGTACTTC. It codes for CASSFRDYGNEQYF.

V and J are TRBV9 and TRBJ2-7; D is possibly TRBD1 (5 bases). The germline V and J ends were trimmed by 5 bases and 3 bases, with 18 bases remaining between them. This CDR3 has 15 residues. Germline-derived CDR1 and CDR2 are SGDLS and YYNGEE. The CDR3 loop is CASSGGAPVSYEQYF. CDR3 DNA: TGTGCCAGCAGTGGTGGGGCCCCAGTGAGCTACGAGCAGTACTTC.

The chain recombines TRBV3-1 (or the pseudogene TRBV3-2) with TRBJ2-1; D unclear. The CDR3 is made up of 13 amino acids. V shed 0 bases and J shed 9 bases, with 9 bases lying between them. The V gene's germline CDR1 is LGHDT and CDR2 YNNKEL (reference sequence). For the CDR3, the DNA is TGTGCCAGCAGCCAAGACCCGGTAGGTGAGCAGTTCTTC. This encodes CASSQDPVGEQFF.

Regarding this clone: Within the sample, other DNA sequences also encode this same CDR3. This sequence joins TRBV12-3 or TRBV12-4 and TRBJ2-7; tentatively, D is TRBD1 or TRBD2 (5 bases each). CDR3 size: 12 residues. Trimming pared 3 bases from V and 4 bases from J, leaving 7 bases between. The CDR3 is CASSFWGYEQYF. As DNA, the CDR3 is TGTGCCAGCAGTTTTTGGGGGTACGAGCAGTACTTC.

The chain couples TRBV27 to TRBJ2-7; D perhaps matches TRBD1 (6 bases). The germline V gene encodes CDR1 MNHEY and CDR2 SMNVEV (reference sequence). The V and J ends lost 5 bases and 7 bases respectively, with 15 bases between them. This CDR3 has 13 residues. The CDR3 sequence is CASSLQGTYEQYF. CDR3 in DNA: TGTGCCAGCAGTCTACAGGGTACTTATGAGCAGTACTTC.

The chain carries TRBV5-1 and TRBJ2-1; D is uncertain. The CDR3 is made up of 13 amino acids. V was clipped by 0 bases and J by 7 bases, with 8 bases between them. Germline V gene sequence: CDR1 SGHRS, CDR2 YFSETQ. CDR3 loop: CASSLGQVNEQFF. CDR3 coding DNA: TGCGCCAGCAGCTTGGGTCAGGTAAATGAGCAGTTCTTC.

This rearrangement joins TRBV6-1 to TRBJ1-5; no firm D call. The V and J ends lost 2 bases and 7 bases respectively, with 15 bases between them. The CDR3 covers 15 residues. The germline gives CDR1 MNHNS, CDR2 SASEGT. CDR3 sequence (DNA): TGTGCCAGCAGTGAACCCCCCGTCGGTAACCAGCCCCAGCATTTT. Translating gives CASSEPPVGNQPQHF.

The chain joins TRBV5-8 to TRBJ1-2, with D possibly matching TRBD1 (5 bases). This CDR3 has 16 residues. CDR1 is SGHTS, CDR2 YDEGEE, per germline. V lost 3 bases and J 6 bases, leaving 21 bases between the germline ends. CDR3 sequence: CASSSDPQGFGDGYTF. As DNA, the CDR3 is TGTGCCAGCAGCTCTGACCCCCAGGGATTCGGCGATGGCTACACCTTC.

This chain links TRBV5-1 with TRBJ2-5; TRBD2 matches at 10 bases. In germline, CDR1 is SGHRS, CDR2 YFSETQ. This CDR3 has 15 amino acids. V was pared by 7 bases and J by 5 bases, with 11 bases of the junction left unmatched. The CDR3 DNA sequence: TGCGCCAGCGCGTTAAGCGGGAGGGCCGGGGAGACCCAGTACTTC. It codes for CASALSGRAGETQYF.

The chain combines TRBV4-2 with TRBJ1-3; no clear D. The V end was cut by 0 bases, the J end by 3 bases, with 9 bases between. Germline V gene sequence: CDR1 LGHNA, CDR2 YNFKEQ. This CDR3 is 15 amino acids long. Here the CDR3 reads CASSQDAGFGNTIYF. Here the CDR3 DNA reads TGTGCCAGCAGCCAAGATGCCGGGTTTGGAAACACCATATATTTT.

This clone is a singleton in its sample. The rearrangement joins TRBV18 to TRBJ2-2; no clear D. Germline-derived CDR1 and CDR2 are KGHSH and LQKENI. V was pared by 5 bases and J by 6 bases, with 10 bases between. The CDR3 has 13 residues. CDR3 region: CASSSTAAGELFF. The CDR3 region has the DNA TGTGCCAGCTCATCGACCGCGGCCGGGGAGCTGTTTTTT.

The chain combines TRBV9 with TRBJ2-1; possibly TRBD1 for D (5 bases). V lost 5 bases and J lost 9, with 15 bases in between. This CDR3 has 13 residues. Germline V CDR1 and CDR2: SGDLS, YYNGEE. CDR3 region: CASSQRPQGEQFF. CDR3 coding DNA: TGTGCCAGCAGTCAGAGACCCCAGGGTGAGCAGTTCTTC. Complete variable domain (other parts from reference TRBV9 and TRBJ2-1): DSGVTQTPKHLITATGQRVTLRCSPRSGDLSVYWYQQSLDQGLQFLIQYYNGEERAKGNILERFSAQQFPDLHSELNLSSLELGDSALYFCASSQRPQGEQFFGPGTRLTVL.

The chain joins TRBV3-1 (or the pseudogene TRBV3-2) to TRBJ1-3; D uncertain. This CDR3 region has 13 residues. From germline, CDR1 is LGHDT and CDR2 YNNKEL (reference sequence). The germline V and J ends were trimmed by 4 bases and 0 bases, with 4 bases remaining between them. The CDR3 DNA follows: TGTGCCAGCAGCCTTGCCTCTGGAAACACCATATATTTT. It is translated as CASSLASGNTIYF.

The rearrangement joins TRBV3-1 (or the pseudogene TRBV3-2) to TRBJ2-4; D may be TRBD1 (6 bases). V was trimmed by 3 bases and J by 5 bases, leaving 11 bases between them. The CDR3 has 14 amino acids. The germline gives CDR1 LGHDT, CDR2 YNNKEL (reference sequence). The chain's CDR3 is CASSQRAGENIQYF. CDR3 nucleotides: TGTGCCAGCAGCCAGAGGGCAGGGGAAAACATTCAGTACTTC.

V gene TRBV28 combines with J gene TRBJ2-3; a possible D gene is TRBD2 (6 bases). This CDR3 region has 14 residues. V was shortened by 3 bases and J by 0 bases, with 7 bases between the two germline ends. Per the germline V gene, CDR1 is MDHEN and CDR2 is SYDVKM. The DNA for the CDR3 is TGTGCCAGCAGTTTCGGGGGAAGCACAGATACGCAGTATTTT. It encodes CASSFGGSTDTQYF.

The gene calls are TRBV27 and TRBJ2-5; D is possibly TRBD1 or TRBD2 (5 bases each). Trimming shortened V by 4 bases and J by 3 bases, and 12 bases separated the two germline ends. Germline V gene sequence: CDR1 MNHEY, CDR2 SMNVEV (reference sequence). CDR3 length: 14 amino acids. In DNA form, the CDR3 reads TGTGCCAGCAGTTCCCGGGGCAGAGAAGAGACCCAGTACTTC. It translates to CASSSRGREETQYF.